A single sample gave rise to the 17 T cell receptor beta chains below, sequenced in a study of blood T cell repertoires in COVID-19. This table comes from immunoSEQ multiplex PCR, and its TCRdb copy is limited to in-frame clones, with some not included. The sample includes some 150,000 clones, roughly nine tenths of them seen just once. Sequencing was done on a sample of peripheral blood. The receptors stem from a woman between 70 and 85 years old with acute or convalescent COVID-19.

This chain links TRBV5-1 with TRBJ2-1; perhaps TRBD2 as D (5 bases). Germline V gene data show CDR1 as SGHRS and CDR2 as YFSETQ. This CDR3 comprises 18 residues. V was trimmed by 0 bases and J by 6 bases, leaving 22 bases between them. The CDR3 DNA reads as TGCGCCAGCAGCTTGGCATTCGAAAAGGCAGGACTCGCCAATGAGCAGTTCTTC. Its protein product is CASSLAFEKAGLANEQFF.

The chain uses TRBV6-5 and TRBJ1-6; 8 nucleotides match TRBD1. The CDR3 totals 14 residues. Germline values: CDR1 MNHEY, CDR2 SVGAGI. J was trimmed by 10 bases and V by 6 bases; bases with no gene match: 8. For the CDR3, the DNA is TGTGCCAGCAGAGCGACAGGGGTGTCCTCACCCCTCCACTTT. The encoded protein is CASRATGVSSPLHF.

The CDR3 sequence: CASSRRTGTSGYNEQFF. For the CDR3, the DNA is TGTGCCAGCAGCCGAAGAACCGGGACTAGCGGGTACAATGAGCAGTTCTTC. The rearrangement uses TRBV11-3 and TRBJ2-1; TRBD2 matches at 12 bases. Trimming removed 5 bases from V and 4 bases from J; junction bases left unmatched: 9. The germline V gene encodes CDR1 SGHNT and CDR2 YENEEA. This CDR3 has 17 residues.

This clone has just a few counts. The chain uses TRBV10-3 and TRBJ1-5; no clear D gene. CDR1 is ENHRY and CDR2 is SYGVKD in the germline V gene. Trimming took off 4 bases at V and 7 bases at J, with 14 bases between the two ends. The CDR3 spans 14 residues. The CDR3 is CAISVDGSGQPQHF. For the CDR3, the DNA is TGTGCCATCAGTGTTGACGGATCGGGGCAGCCCCAGCATTTT.

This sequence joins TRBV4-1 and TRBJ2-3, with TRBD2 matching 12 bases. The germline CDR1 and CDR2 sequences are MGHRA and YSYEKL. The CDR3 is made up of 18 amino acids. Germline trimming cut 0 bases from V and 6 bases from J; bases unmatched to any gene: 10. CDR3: CASSQDNPLAGGPDTQYF. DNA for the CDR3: TGCGCCAGCAGCCAAGATAACCCCCTAGCGGGGGGGCCCGATACGCAGTATTTT.

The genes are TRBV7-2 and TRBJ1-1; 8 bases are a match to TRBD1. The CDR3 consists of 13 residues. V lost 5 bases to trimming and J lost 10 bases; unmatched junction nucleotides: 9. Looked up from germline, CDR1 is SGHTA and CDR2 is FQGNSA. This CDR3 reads CASSTFRGLGAFF. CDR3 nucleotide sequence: TGTGCCAGCAGCACCTTCAGGGGGCTAGGAGCTTTCTTT. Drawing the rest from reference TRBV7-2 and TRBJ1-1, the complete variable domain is GAGVSQSPSNKVTEKGKDVELRCDPISGHTALYWYRQSLGQGLEFLIYFQGNSAPDKSGLPSDRFSAERTGGSVSTLTIQRTQQEDSAVYLCASSTFRGLGAFFGQGTRLTVV.

The CDR3 DNA follows: TGTGCCAGCAGCCAAGGGACTAGCGGGGGGGCGTCAGAGACCCAGTACTTC. The encoded protein is CASSQGTSGGASETQYF. This chain links TRBV3-1 (or the pseudogene TRBV3-2) with TRBJ2-5; the match to TRBD2 covers 15 bases. The CDR3 extends over 17 amino acids. The V and J ends lost 1 base and 4 bases, in that order; junction bases with no gene match: 4. The germline gives CDR1 LGHDT, CDR2 YNNKEL (reference sequence).

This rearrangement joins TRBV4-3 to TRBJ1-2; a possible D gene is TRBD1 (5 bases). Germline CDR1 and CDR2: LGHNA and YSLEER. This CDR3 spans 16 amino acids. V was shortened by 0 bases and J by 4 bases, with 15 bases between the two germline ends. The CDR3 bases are TGCGCCAGCAGCCAAGAACTGTCGACAGAGATCTATGGCTACACCTTC. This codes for CASSQELSTEIYGYTF.

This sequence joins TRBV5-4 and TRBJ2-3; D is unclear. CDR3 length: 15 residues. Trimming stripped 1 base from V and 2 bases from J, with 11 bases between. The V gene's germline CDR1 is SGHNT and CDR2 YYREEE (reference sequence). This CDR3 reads CASSLYSPPTDTQYF. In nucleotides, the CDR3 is TGTGCCAGCAGCTTGTATTCTCCCCCCACAGATACGCAGTATTTT.

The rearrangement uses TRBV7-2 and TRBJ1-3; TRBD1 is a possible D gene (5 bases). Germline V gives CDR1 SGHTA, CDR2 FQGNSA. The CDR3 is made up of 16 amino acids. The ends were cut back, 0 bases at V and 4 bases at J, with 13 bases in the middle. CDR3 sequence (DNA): TGTGCCAGCAGCTTAGCGGCTGGCAGGGTCGGAAACACCATATATTTT. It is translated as CASSLAAGRVGNTIYF.

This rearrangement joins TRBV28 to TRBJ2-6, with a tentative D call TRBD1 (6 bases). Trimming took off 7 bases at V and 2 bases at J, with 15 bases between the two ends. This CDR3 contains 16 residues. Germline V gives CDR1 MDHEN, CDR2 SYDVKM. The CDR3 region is CASTSGYRAGANVLTF. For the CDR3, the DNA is TGTGCCAGCACCTCAGGATACAGGGCTGGGGCCAACGTCCTGACTTTC.

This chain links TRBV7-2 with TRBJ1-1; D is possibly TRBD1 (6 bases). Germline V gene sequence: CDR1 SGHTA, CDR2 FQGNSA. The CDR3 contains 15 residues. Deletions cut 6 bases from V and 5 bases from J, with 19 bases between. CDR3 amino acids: CASRTLQTGQTEAFF. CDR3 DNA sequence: TGTGCCAGCAGGACACTTCAAACAGGGCAGACTGAAGCTTTCTTT.

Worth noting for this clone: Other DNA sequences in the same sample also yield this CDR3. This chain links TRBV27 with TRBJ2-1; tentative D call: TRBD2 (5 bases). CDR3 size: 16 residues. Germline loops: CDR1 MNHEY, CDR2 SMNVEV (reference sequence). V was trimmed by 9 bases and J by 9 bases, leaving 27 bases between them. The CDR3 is CASTDLGRGTRTEQFF. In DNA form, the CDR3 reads TGTGCCAGTACCGACTTAGGCCGGGGAACAAGGACTGAGCAGTTCTTC.

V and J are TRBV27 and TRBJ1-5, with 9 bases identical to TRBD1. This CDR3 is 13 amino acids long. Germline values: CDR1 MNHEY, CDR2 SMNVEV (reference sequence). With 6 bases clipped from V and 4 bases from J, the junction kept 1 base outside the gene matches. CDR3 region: CASSGQGNQPQHF. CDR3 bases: TGTGCCAGCAGCGGACAGGGGAATCAGCCCCAGCATTTT.

CDR3 sequence reads: CASSLAGQLETQYF. The CDR3 DNA reads TGTGCCAGCAGCTTGGCCGGACAGTTGGAGACCCAGTACTTC. This chain joins TRBV5-6 and TRBJ2-5; possibly TRBD1 for D (6 bases). This CDR3 spans 14 amino acids. Germline loops: CDR1 SGHDT, CDR2 YYEEEE. The V end lost 0 bases, the J end lost 5 bases, and 11 bases lay between the germline ends.

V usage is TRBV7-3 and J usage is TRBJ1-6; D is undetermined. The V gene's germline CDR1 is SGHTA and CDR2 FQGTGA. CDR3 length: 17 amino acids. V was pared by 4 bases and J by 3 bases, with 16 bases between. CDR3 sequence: CASSSPLWRNYNSPLHF. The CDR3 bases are TGTGCCAGCAGCTCCCCCTTGTGGAGGAACTATAATTCACCCCTCCACTTT.

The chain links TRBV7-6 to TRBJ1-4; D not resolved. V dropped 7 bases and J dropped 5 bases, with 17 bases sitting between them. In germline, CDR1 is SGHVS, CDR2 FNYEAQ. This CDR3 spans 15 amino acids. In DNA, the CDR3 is TGTGCCAGCACTCCAACGGCCAGCAGGAATGAAAAACTGTTTTTT. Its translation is CASTPTASRNEKLFF. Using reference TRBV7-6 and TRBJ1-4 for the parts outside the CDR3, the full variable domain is GAGVSQSPRYKVTKRGQDVALRCDPISGHVSLYWYRQALGQGPEFLTYFNYEAQQDKSGLPNDRFSAERPEGSISTLTIQRTEQRDSAMYRCASTPTASRNEKLFFGSGTQLSVL.